A single sample gave rise to the 11 T cell receptor beta chains below, sequenced in a study of blood T cell repertoires in COVID-19 (dated by TCRdb to about 2020). The library came from the immunoSEQ multiplex PCR assay. The source is immuneACCESS, and TCRdb retained only in-frame sequences with V and J called. Part of the clones is not carried over; for the studies checked, unresolved V genes explain less than half of this, and the remainder is unexplained. This sample holds about 160,000 clones; around 84% were observed only once. 4.5% to 7.5% of the sample rests with the top ten. Sequenced material: PBMCs or T cells enriched from blood (not recorded which). All receptors come from a man aged 35 to 55 who had recovered from COVID-19.

The rearrangement joins TRBV18 to TRBJ1-5; D gene ambiguous. The CDR3 is made up of 13 amino acids. CDR1 is KGHSH and CDR2 is LQKENI in the germline V gene. V gave up 6 bases and J gave up 0 bases, with 6 bases separating them. CDR3 DNA: TGTGCCAGCTCCGGAGATAGCAATCAGCCCCAGCATTTT. Translating gives CASSGDSNQPQHF.

V usage is TRBV6-4 and J usage is TRBJ2-3, with 10 bases lining up with TRBD2. This CDR3 has 15 residues. The V segment lost 3 bases and the J segment 5 bases; nucleotides outside the gene matches: 5. Germline-derived CDR1 and CDR2 are MRHNA and SNTAGT. CDR3 protein: CASSEPSGGRDTQYF. Written as DNA, the CDR3 is TGTGCCAGCAGTGAGCCTAGCGGGGGTAGAGATACGCAGTATTTT.

The chain is built from TRBV7-3 and TRBJ1-2; D possibly corresponds to TRBD1 (6 bases). The V end was cut by 5 bases, the J end by 3 bases, with 16 bases between. This CDR3 is 15 amino acids long. Germline V gene lookup returns CDR1 SGHTA and CDR2 FQGTGA. The CDR3 sequence: CASSPQGTLDYGYTF. The CDR3 region has the DNA TGTGCCAGCAGCCCCCAGGGGACCTTGGACTATGGCTACACCTTC. The full variable domain, rest sourced from reference TRBV7-3 and TRBJ1-2, is GAGVSQTPSNKVTEKGKYVELRCDPISGHTALYWYRQSLGQGPEFLIYFQGTGAADDSGLPNDRFFAVRPEGSVSTLKIQRTERGDSAVYLCASSPQGTLDYGYTFGSGTRLTVV.

V and J are TRBV18 and TRBJ2-2; possibly TRBD1 for D (6 bases). The CDR3 spans 15 residues. Trimming shortened V by 1 base and J by 1 base, and 7 bases separated the two germline ends. The germline V gene encodes CDR1 KGHSH and CDR2 LQKENI. The CDR3 sequence is CASSPLDRNTGELFF. CDR3 DNA sequence: TGTGCCAGCTCACCACTGGACAGGAACACCGGGGAGCTGTTTTTT. Combining the CDR3 with reference TRBV18 and TRBJ2-2 gives the whole variable domain NAGVMQNPRHLVRRRGQEARLRCSPMKGHSHVYWYRQLPEEGLKFMVYLQKENIIDESGMPKERFSAEFPKEGPSILRIQQVVRGDSAAYFCASSPLDRNTGELFFGEGSRLTVL.

The chain employs TRBV11-2 and TRBJ1-1; 8 positions match TRBD1. J was trimmed by 1 base and V by 4 bases; bases with no gene match: 5. This CDR3 has 15 residues. The germline V gene encodes CDR1 SGHAT and CDR2 FQNNGV. The CDR3 bases are TGTGCCAGCAGCTCCTGGACAGGGAGGAACACTGAAGCTTTCTTT. This translates into CASSSWTGRNTEAFF.

As concerns this clone: The sample contains more than one DNA sequence encoding this CDR3. The rearrangement uses TRBV7-3 and TRBJ1-1, with 9 positions matching TRBD1. The V and J ends lost 5 bases and 2 bases, in that order; junction bases with no gene match: 3. The CDR3 runs 14 residues. Germline V gives CDR1 SGHTA, CDR2 FQGTGA. The CDR3 protein is CASSLTGGNTEAFF. CDR3 nucleotides: TGTGCCAGCAGCCTGACAGGGGGAAACACTGAAGCTTTCTTT.

The chain joins TRBV4-1 to TRBJ2-3, with D perhaps matching TRBD2 (5 bases). This CDR3 region has 14 residues. V lost 3 bases to trimming and J lost 2 bases, with 9 bases between them. Germline V gene sequence: CDR1 MGHRA, CDR2 YSYEKL. The DNA for the CDR3 is TGCGCCAGCAGCCAGCCGGGATTCACAGATACGCAGTATTTT. Translation gives CASSQPGFTDTQYF.

At least ten counts were recorded for this clone. The genes are TRBV10-1 and TRBJ2-3; 7 bases are a match to TRBD1. The J segment lost 5 bases and the V segment lost 2 bases, leaving 1 base of the junction unmatched. There are 13 residues in the CDR3. The germline V gene encodes CDR1 WNHNN and CDR2 SYGVQD (reference sequence). Here the CDR3 reads CASSEAGGDTQYF. Written as DNA, the CDR3 is TGCGCCAGCAGTGAGGCAGGGGGAGATACGCAGTATTTT.

The chain carries TRBV29-1 and TRBJ2-2, with 13 positions matching TRBD2. Germline CDR1 SQVTM, CDR2 ANQGSEA. The CDR3 is 17 residues long. J lost 4 bases, V lost 6 bases, and 11 bases had no gene match. CDR3 DNA sequence: TGCAGCGTCTCGACTAGCGGGGGGCTCACGACCACCGGGGAGCTGTTTTTT. As protein: CSVSTSGGLTTTGELFF.

The genes are TRBV5-6 and TRBJ2-5; the D gene is possibly TRBD1 (6 bases). Trimming removed 3 bases at V and 8 bases at J, with 8 bases between. CDR1 and CDR2 (germline): SGHDT, YYEEEE. The CDR3 sequence is 11 residues long. The CDR3: CASSSDRTQYF. CDR3 nucleotides: TGTGCCAGCAGCTCGGACAGAACCCAGTACTTC.

Here the CDR3 DNA reads TGTGCCAGCAGTGAATCGACAGGCGAATATGGCTACACCTTC. It specifies CASSESTGEYGYTF. The V call is TRBV2, the J call TRBJ1-2; weak D call: TRBD1 (6 bases). V lost 2 bases and J lost 5, with 12 bases in between. The CDR3 length is 14 residues. Germline V lookup: CDR1 SNHLY, CDR2 FYNNEI. The variable domain in full, with the rest retrieved from reference TRBV2 and TRBJ1-2, is EPEVTQTPSHQVTQMGQEVILRCVPISNHLYFYWYRQILGQKVEFLVSFYNNEISEKSEIFDDQFSVERPDGSNFTLKIRSTKLEDSAMYFCASSESTGEYGYTFGSGTRLTVV.